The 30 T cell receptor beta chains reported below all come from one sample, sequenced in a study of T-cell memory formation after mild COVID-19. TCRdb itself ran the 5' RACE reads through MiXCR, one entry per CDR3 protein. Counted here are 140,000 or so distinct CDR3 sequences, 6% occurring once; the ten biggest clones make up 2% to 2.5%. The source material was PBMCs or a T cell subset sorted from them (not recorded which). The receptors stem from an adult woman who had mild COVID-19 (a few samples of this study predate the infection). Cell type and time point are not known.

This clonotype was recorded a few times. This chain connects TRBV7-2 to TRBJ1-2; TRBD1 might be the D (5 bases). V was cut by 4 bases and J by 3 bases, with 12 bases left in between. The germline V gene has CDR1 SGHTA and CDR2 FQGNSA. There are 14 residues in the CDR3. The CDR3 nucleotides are TGTGCCAGCAGCTCCAGGGTACCCGACTATGGCTACACCTTC. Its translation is CASSSRVPDYGYTF.

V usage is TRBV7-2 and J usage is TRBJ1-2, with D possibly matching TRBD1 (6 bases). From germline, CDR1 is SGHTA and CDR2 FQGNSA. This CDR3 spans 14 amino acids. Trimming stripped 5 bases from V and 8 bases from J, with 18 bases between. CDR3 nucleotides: TGTGCCAGCAGCCCCACAGGGTCTTACGGAGGCTACACCTTC. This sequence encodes CASSPTGSYGGYTF.

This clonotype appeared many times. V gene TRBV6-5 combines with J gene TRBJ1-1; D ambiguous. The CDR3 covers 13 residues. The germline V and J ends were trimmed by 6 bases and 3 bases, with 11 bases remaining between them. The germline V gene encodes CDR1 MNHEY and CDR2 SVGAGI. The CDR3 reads CASRGDGYTEAFF. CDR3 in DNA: TGTGCCAGCAGAGGCGACGGATACACTGAAGCTTTCTTT.

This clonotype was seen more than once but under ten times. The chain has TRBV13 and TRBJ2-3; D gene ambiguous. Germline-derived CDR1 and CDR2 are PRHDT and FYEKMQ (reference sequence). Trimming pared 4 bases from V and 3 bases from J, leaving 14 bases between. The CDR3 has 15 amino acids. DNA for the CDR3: TGTGCCAGCAGCTCCCGGGCCTCATTGACAGATACGCAGTATTTT. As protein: CASSSRASLTDTQYF.

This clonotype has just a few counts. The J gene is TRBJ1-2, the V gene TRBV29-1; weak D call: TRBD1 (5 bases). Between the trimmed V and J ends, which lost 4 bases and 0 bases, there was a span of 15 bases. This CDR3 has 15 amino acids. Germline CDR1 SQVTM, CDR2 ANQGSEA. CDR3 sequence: CSVGDPGAPNYGYTF. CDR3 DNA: TGCAGCGTTGGGGACCCAGGAGCGCCTAACTATGGCTACACCTTC. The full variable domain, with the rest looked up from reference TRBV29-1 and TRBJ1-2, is SAVISQKPSRDICQRGTSLTIQCQVDSQVTMMFWYRQQPGQSLTLIATANQGSEATYESGFVIDKFPISRPNLTFSTLTVSNMSPEDSSIYLCSVGDPGAPNYGYTFGSGTRLTVV.

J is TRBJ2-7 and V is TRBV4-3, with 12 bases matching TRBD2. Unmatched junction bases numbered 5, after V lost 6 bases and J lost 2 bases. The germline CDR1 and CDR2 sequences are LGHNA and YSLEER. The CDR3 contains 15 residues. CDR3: CASSTGLAGPYEQYF. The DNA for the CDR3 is TGCGCCAGCAGTACAGGACTAGCGGGACCCTACGAGCAGTACTTC.

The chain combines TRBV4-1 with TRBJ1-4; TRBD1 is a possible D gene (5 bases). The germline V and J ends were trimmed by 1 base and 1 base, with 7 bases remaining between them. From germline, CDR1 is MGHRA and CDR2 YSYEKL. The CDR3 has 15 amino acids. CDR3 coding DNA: TGCGCCAGCAGCCAAGCAGGGAGAACTAATGAAAAACTGTTTTTT. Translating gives CASSQAGRTNEKLFF.

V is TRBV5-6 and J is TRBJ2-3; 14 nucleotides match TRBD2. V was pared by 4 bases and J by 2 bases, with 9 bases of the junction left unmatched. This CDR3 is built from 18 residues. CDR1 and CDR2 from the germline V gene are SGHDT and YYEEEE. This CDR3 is CASSSGLAGGLDTDTQYF. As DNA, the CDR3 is TGTGCCAGCAGCAGCGGACTAGCGGGGGGTCTTGACACAGATACGCAGTATTTT.

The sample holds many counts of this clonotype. CDR3 DNA: TGTGCCAGCAGCTTAGAGGTCGGGGAGCTGTTTTTT. Translating gives CASSLEVGELFF. The chain is built from TRBV7-2 and TRBJ2-2; D uncertain. Germline loops: CDR1 SGHTA, CDR2 FQGNSA. The CDR3 extends over 12 amino acids. The V gene lost 1 base and the J gene lost 7 bases, with 4 bases spanning the gap.

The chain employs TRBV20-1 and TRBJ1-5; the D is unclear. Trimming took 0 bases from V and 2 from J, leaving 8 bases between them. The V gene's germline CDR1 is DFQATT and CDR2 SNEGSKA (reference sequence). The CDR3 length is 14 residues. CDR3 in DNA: TGCAGTGCTAGAGAAGGCCAGCGCAATCAGCCCCAGCATTTT. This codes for CSAREGQRNQPQHF.

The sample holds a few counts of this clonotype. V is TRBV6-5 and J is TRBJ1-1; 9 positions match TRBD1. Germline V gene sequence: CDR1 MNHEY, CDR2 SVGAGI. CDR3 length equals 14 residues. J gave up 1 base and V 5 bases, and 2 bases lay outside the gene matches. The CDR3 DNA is TGTGCCAGCAGTACAGGGGGCGGGAACACTGAAGCTTTCTTT. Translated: CASSTGGGNTEAFF.

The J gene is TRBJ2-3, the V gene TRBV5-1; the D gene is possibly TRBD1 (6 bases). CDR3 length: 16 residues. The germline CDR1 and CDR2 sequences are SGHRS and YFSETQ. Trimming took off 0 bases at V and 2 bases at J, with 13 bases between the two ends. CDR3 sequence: CASSLEFWGPTDTQYF. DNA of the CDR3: TGCGCCAGCAGCTTGGAGTTCTGGGGGCCCACAGATACGCAGTATTTT. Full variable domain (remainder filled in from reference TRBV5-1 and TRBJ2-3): KAGVTQTPRYLIKTRGQQVTLSCSPISGHRSVSWYQQTPGQGLQFLFEYFSETQRNKGNFPGRFSGRQFSNSRSEMNVSTLELGDSALYLCASSLEFWGPTDTQYFGPGTRLTVL.

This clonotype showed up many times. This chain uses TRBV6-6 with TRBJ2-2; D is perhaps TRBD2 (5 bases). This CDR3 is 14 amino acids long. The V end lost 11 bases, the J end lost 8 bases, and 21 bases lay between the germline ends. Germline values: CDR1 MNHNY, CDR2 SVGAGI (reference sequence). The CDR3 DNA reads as TGTGCCGGAAATAGCGAGCTTTCGACAGGGGAGCTGTTTTTT. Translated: CAGNSELSTGELFF.

CDR3 DNA sequence: TGTGCCAGCATGTTGGAGGGTACGCAGTATTTT. It translates to CASMLEGTQYF. This chain connects TRBV12-3 or TRBV12-4 to TRBJ2-3, with a possible D match to TRBD2 (6 bases). There are 11 residues in the CDR3. The V and J ends lost 7 bases and 8 bases respectively, with 10 bases between them.

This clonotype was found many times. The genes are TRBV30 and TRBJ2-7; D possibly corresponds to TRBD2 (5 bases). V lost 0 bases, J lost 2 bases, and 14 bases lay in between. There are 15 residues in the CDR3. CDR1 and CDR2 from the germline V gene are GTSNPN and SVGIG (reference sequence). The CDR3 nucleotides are TGTGCCTGGAGTGTAGGGCTAGCTTCCCCCTACGAGCAGTACTTC. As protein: CAWSVGLASPYEQYF.

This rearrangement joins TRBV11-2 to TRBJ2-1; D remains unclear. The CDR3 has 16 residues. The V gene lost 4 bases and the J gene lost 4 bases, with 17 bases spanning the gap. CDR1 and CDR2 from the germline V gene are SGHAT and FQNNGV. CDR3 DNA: TGTGCCAGCAGCTCGATCAAGGCGCTTGCTTACAATGAGCAGTTCTTC. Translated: CASSSIKALAYNEQFF.

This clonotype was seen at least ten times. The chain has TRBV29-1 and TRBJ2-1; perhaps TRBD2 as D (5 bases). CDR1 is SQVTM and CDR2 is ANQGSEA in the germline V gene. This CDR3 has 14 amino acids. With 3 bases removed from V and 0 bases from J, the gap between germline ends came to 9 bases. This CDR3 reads CSVDVSGSYNEQFF. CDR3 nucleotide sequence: TGCAGCGTTGATGTGAGCGGCTCCTACAATGAGCAGTTCTTC.

The CDR3 bases are TGTGCCACCAGTAGGGGTAGCGGGACCAAAAACATTCAGTACTTC. As protein: CATSRGSGTKNIQYF. This chain uses TRBV24-1 with TRBJ2-4; 8 bases line up with TRBD2. Trimming removed 6 bases from V and 2 bases from J; junction bases left unmatched: 5. Germline lookup yields CDR1 KGHDR and CDR2 SFDVKD. The CDR3 totals 15 residues.

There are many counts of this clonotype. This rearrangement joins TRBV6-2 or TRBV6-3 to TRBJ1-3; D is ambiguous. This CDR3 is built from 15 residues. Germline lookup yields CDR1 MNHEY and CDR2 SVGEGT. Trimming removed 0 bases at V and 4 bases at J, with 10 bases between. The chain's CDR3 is CASSYSIGEGNTIYF. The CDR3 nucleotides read TGTGCCAGCAGTTACTCGATCGGGGAAGGAAACACCATATATTTT.

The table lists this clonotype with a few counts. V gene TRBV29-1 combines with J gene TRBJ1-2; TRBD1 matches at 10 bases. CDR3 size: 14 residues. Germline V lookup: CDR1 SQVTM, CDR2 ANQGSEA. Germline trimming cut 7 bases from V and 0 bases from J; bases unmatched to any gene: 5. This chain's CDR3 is CSAPGTGANYGYTF. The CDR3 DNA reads TGCAGCGCTCCCGGGACAGGGGCTAACTATGGCTACACCTTC.

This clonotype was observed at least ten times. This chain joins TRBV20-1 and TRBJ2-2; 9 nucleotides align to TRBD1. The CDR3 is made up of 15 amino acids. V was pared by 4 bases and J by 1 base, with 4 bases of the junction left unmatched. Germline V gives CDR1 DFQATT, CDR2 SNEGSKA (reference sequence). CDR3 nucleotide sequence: TGCAGTGCTAAAAACAGGGGGCGGAACACCGGGGAGCTGTTTTTT. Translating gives CSAKNRGRNTGELFF.

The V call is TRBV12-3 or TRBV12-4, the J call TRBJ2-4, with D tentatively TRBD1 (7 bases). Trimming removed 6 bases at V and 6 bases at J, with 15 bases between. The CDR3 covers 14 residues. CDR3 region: CASSPGGSGNIQYF. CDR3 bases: TGTGCCAGCAGCCCAGGGGGGTCGGGAAACATTCAGTACTTC.

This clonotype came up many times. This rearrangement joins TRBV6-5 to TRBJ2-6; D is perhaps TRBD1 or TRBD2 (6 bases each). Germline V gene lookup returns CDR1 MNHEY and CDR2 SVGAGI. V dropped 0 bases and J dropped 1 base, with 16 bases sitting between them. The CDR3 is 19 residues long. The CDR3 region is CASSYSDGGAPSGANVLTF. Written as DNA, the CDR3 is TGTGCCAGCAGTTACTCTGACGGGGGCGCACCTTCTGGGGCCAACGTCCTGACTTTC.

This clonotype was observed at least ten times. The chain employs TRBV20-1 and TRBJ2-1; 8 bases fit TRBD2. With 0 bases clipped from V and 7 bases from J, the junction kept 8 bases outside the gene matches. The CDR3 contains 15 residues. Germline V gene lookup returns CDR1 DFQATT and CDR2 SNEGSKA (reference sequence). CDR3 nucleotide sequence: TGCAGTGCTAGAGACTCCGCGGGACTAGGAAATGAGCAGTTCTTC. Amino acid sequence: CSARDSAGLGNEQFF.

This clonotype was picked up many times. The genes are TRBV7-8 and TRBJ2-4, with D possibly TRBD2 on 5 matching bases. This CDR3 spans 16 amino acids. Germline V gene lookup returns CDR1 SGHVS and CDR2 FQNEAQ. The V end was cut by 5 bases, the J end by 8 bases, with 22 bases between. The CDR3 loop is CASSLTSGPSGDIQYF. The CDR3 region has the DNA TGTGCCAGCAGCCTAACATCCGGGCCGAGCGGCGACATTCAGTACTTC.

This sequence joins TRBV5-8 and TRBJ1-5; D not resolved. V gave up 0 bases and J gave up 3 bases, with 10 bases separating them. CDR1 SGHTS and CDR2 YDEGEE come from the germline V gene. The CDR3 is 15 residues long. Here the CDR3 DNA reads TGTGCCAGCAGCTTGGGGCAGAAAGTCAATCAGCCCCAGCATTTT. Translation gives CASSLGQKVNQPQHF.

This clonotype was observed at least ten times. CDR3 nucleotide sequence: TGTGCCAGCAGCCAAGTCGAATGGACCGGGGAGCTGTTTTTT. Translated, it gives CASSQVEWTGELFF. V usage is TRBV3-1 and J usage is TRBJ2-2; D not resolved. V was pared by 1 base and J by 5 bases, with 8 bases between. The germline V gene encodes CDR1 LGHDT and CDR2 YNNKEL (reference sequence). This CDR3 comprises 14 residues. Complete variable domain (other parts from reference TRBV3-1 and TRBJ2-2): DTAVSQTPKYLVTQMGNDKSIKCEQNLGHDTMYWYKQDSKKFLKIMFSYNNKELIINETVPNRFSPKSPDKAHLNLHINSLELGDSAVYFCASSQVEWTGELFFGEGSRLTVL.

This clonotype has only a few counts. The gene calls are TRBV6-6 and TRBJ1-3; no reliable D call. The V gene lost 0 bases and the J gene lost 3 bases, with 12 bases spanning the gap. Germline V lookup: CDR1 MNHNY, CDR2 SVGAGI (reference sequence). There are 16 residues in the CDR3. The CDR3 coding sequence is TGTGCCAGCAGTTACTCGACGGGGAATGGTGGAAACACCATATATTTT. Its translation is CASSYSTGNGGNTIYF.

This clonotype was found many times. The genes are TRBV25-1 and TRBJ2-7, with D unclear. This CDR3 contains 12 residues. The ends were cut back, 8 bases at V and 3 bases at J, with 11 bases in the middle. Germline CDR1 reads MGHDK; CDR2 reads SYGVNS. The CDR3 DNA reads TGTGCCAGCCGAATGGGGATCTACGAGCAGTACTTC. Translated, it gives CASRMGIYEQYF.

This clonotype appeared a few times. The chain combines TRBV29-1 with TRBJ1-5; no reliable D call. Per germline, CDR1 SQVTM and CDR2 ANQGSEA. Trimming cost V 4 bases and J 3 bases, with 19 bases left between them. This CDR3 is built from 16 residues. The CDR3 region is CSVVLSGRGLNQPQHF. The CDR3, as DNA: TGCAGCGTTGTGCTTTCGGGCAGAGGTCTCAATCAGCCCCAGCATTTT.